This T cell receptor beta chain derives from a study of a mutant IDH1 vaccine in newly diagnosed glioma. Study overall: Initiation of the vaccine course occurred 4-6 weeks after radiotherapy alone, or alongside temozolomide cycles. Participants attended visit V12, the safety follow-up, at week 35, and then attended visit V13 at week 47.

This clone has more than one count but fewer than ten. Its matching antigen is unknown. CDR3 length equals 15 residues. Looked up from germline, CDR1 is SGHAT and CDR2 is FQNNGV. With 5 bases removed from V and 2 bases from J, the gap between germline ends came to 15 bases. Study-wide results and caveats: Changes to the top peripheral T cell clonotypes appeared unrelated to pseudoprogression.

Method: immunoSEQ multiplex PCR; TCRdb's copy keeps in-frame clones and lacks some. The sample has tens of thousands of clones, about 75% seen once; the top ten hold about 9.6%. The sample's time point: week 47, end of study. In every dose of vaccine, 300 ug of mutant IDH1 20-mer peptide was given alongside topical imiquimod. The origin of this receptor is a man aged 35 to 55 with glioma. The rearrangement links TRBV11-2 to TRBJ2-5; TRBD2 might be the D (6 bases). The material was PBMCs, obtained from a glioma patient whose treatment included an IDH1 peptide vaccine. The CDR3 nucleotides read TGTGCCAGCAGCCCAGGGACTGCTATTCAAGAGACCCAGTACTTC. Translation: CASSPGTAIQETQYF.